Listed below are T cell receptor beta chains from one sample, sequenced in a study of blood T cell repertoires in COVID-19. Only in-frame clones appear in the TCRdb table, and some are missing; sequencing was by immunoSEQ multiplex PCR. The sample has more than 250,000 clones, roughly nine tenths seen once; the top ten hold approximately 6%. The source material was PBMCs or T cells enriched from blood (not recorded which). The receptors originated from a woman aged 40-49 years who had recovered from COVID-19. Each CDR3 is given with its conserved first and last residue. A D gene is named only where the DNA matches it firmly. Not every row has a clone size; where given, it reads once, few, many or a size class.

TRBD1	.	TRBV18	TRBJ1-1	TGTGCCAGCTCACCAGACAGGGTCCGCGGCACTGAAGCTTTCTTT	CASSPDRVRGTEAFF
.	.	TRBV5-1	TRBJ2-2	TGCGCCAGCAGCTTGCCAGGGCCTGAAGGCGGGGAGCTGTTTTTT	CASSLPGPEGGELFF
TRBD1	once	TRBV28	TRBJ1-2	TGTGCCAGCAGTTTAATACAGGGGGCATTAGTCTATGGCTACACCTTC	CASSLIQGALVYGYTF
TRBD1	.	TRBV2	TRBJ1-4	TGTGCCAGCAGTGCAAACAGGGGGTCGTCTGAAAAACTGTTTTTT	CASSANRGSSEKLFF
.	once	TRBV7-3	TRBJ2-2	TGTGCCAGCAGCTTAACCCGGGGGACCGGGGAGCTGTTTTTT	CASSLTRGTGELFF
.	.	TRBV7-2	TRBJ2-1	TGTGCCAGCAGCTTAGATGGCGCGGACTCCTACAATGAGCAGTTCTTC	CASSLDGADSYNEQFF
.	.	TRBV28	TRBJ2-6	TGTGCCAGCAGGCCAGATGCCTCTGGGGCCAACGTCCTGACTTTC	CASRPDASGANVLTF
TRBD2	.	TRBV4-2	TRBJ2-1	TGTGCCAGCAGCCAGGAACAGCCGACTAGCGGACCCCTACCCTACAATGAGCAGTTCTTC	CASSQEQPTSGPLPYNEQFF
.	.	TRBV6-5	TRBJ1-2	TGTGCCAGCAGTTCCTTTCCGACAGGAAACTATGGCTACACCTTC	CASSSFPTGNYGYTF
TRBD1	.	TRBV9	TRBJ1-2	TGTGCCAGCAGCCCGGGACAGGGGTACAGCTATGGCTACACCTTC	CASSPGQGYSYGYTF
.	.	TRBV21-1	TRBJ1-4	TGTGCCAGCAGCACGAGGGTGGGGGAGGACTCAACTAATGAAAAACTGTTTTTT	CASSTRVGEDSTNEKLFF
TRBD1	.	TRBV11-2	TRBJ1-2	TGTGCCAGCAGTCCCACAGGGGGCGAGAATGGCTACACCTTC	CASSPTGGENGYTF
TRBD2	.	TRBV6-2/TRBV6-3	TRBJ2-7	TGTGCCAGCAGTTACCCCCCTAGCGGTTACTACGAGCAGTACTTC	CASSYPPSGYYEQYF
.	few	TRBV18	TRBJ1-5	TGTGCCAGCTCAGCAAGCCCCATTCAGCCCCAGCATTTT	CASSASPIQPQHF
.	.	TRBV9	TRBJ2-7	TGTGCCAGCAGCGCCAATGGAGTCTCCTACGAGCAGTACTTC	CASSANGVSYEQYF
TRBD2	.	TRBV2	TRBJ2-3	TGTGCCAGCTCCAGCGGGAGGCACACAGATACGCAGTATTTT	CASSSGRHTDTQYF
.	.	TRBV24-1	TRBJ2-3	TGTGCCACCAGTGATAGTTGGACACCCCAGGTGGAAGGTACGCAGTATTTT	CATSDSWTPQVEGTQYF
TRBD2	.	TRBV9	TRBJ2-1	TGTGCCAGCAGCCCCACTAGCGGGGCCTACAATGAGCAGTTCTTC	CASSPTSGAYNEQFF
.	.	TRBV3-1/TRBV3-2	TRBJ2-3	TGTGCCAGCAGCCAAGATAAGTGGCTAGCGCCCTCAAGAAGCACAGATACGCAGTATTTT	CASSQDKWLAPSRSTDTQYF
.	.	TRBV20-1	TRBJ1-1	TGCAGTGTTGTTCGCCCGGGGGCTTTCTTT	CSVVRPGAFF
.	.	TRBV18	TRBJ1-5	TGTGCCAGCTCACCACAGCAGGGTGATCAGCCCCAGCATTTT	CASSPQQGDQPQHF
.	.	TRBV27	TRBJ1-1	TGTGCCAGCAGCCGATACAGGGTTGGCACTGAAGCTTTCTTT	CASSRYRVGTEAFF
.	.	TRBV11-2	TRBJ1-1	TGTGCCAGCAGCGTGGACAGTCTTGGGGCCGGGGTACAGAACACTGAAGCTTTTTTT	CASSVDSLGAGVQNTEAFF
.	.	TRBV28	TRBJ2-1	TGTGCCAGCAGCTCCGAGTATGAGCAGTTCTTC	CASSSEYEQFF
.	few	TRBV15	TRBJ1-5	TGTGCCACCAGTCTAAAAAGCAATCAGCCCCAGCATTTT	CATSLKSNQPQHF
TRBD1	.	TRBV7-3	TRBJ2-7	TGTGCCAGCAGCTTAGGGACAGGGAGGGGTTCGGAGCAGTACTTC	CASSLGTGRGSEQYF
.	once	TRBV6-5	TRBJ2-7	TGTGCCAGCAGCCTAAACAGGGGGGGGGAGTACGAGCAGTACTTC	CASSLNRGGEYEQYF
.	.	TRBV29-1	TRBJ2-7	TGCAGCGTTGTAGCATCGCCTTCCCAGGGTTCCTACGAGCAGTACTTC	CSVVASPSQGSYEQYF
.	.	TRBV7-8	TRBJ1-5	TGTGCCAGCAGCTTTCCCGGCAGGGAGGGGAGTCAGCCCCAGCATTTT	CASSFPGREGSQPQHF
TRBD2	.	TRBV29-1	TRBJ2-1	TGCAGCGTTGAAGATGGAGGACTAGCGGGGTACAATGAGCAGTTCTTC	CSVEDGGLAGYNEQFF
.	.	TRBV10-1	TRBJ1-1	TGCGCCAGCAGTGAACAGGGGAACACTGAAGCTTTCTTT	CASSEQGNTEAFF
TRBD2	.	TRBV19	TRBJ2-5	TGTGCCAGTAGTCCGATAAGTAGCGGGAGTCGGGAGACCCAGTACTTC	CASSPISSGSRETQYF
.	.	TRBV18	TRBJ2-5	TGTGCCAGCTCTCGGGACAACCAAGAGACCCAGTACTTC	CASSRDNQETQYF
.	.	TRBV6-5	TRBJ2-7	TGTGCCAGCATAAAGAGGAACTACGAGCAGTACTTC	CASIKRNYEQYF
TRBD1	.	TRBV11-2	TRBJ2-7	TGTGCCAGCCAGGGACAGATCTACGAGCAGTACTTC	CASQGQIYEQYF
.	.	TRBV11-1	TRBJ2-1	TGTGCCAGCAGCTGGGCCAACTCCTACAATGAGCAGTTCTTC	CASSWANSYNEQFF
TRBD1	.	TRBV2	TRBJ2-7	TGTGCCAGCAGTGAAGGGGGACAGGGGTACGAGCAGTACTTC	CASSEGGQGYEQYF
.	.	TRBV5-5	TRBJ1-1	TGTGCCAGCAGCTTATTATCCGTGAACACTGAAGCTTTCTTT	CASSLLSVNTEAFF
TRBD1	.	TRBV7-7	TRBJ2-1	TGTGCTAGCAGCATGCAGGGGGCGGTTGAGCAGTTCTTC	CASSMQGAVEQFF
TRBD1	.	TRBV7-9	TRBJ1-5	TGTGCCAGCAGCCTCGACAGGGATCAGCCCCAGCATTTT	CASSLDRDQPQHF
TRBD1	.	TRBV29-1	TRBJ2-7	TGCAGCGTTGTAAGGGACAGGGGTTCCTACGAGCAGTACTTC	CSVVRDRGSYEQYF
.	.	TRBV29-1	TRBJ2-7	TGCAGCGTTGAAGAGTCTGGGCAGTCCACCAGCTACGAGCAGTACTTC	CSVEESGQSTSYEQYF
TRBD2	.	TRBV7-9	TRBJ2-7	TGTGCCAGCAGCCACTTGACTAGCGGGAGTCTCGAGCAGTACTTC	CASSHLTSGSLEQYF
TRBD2	.	TRBV27	TRBJ2-3	TGTGCCAGCAGTTTGGGACTAGCGGGAAGGAGGGCAGATACGCAGTATTTT	CASSLGLAGRRADTQYF
.	.	TRBV25-1	TRBJ2-7	TGTGCCAGCAGTGAATCGGGGGGCGGACCGGGAAACTACGAGCAGTACTTC	CASSESGGGPGNYEQYF
.	.	TRBV14	TRBJ1-1	TGTGCCAGCAGCCGAGGACAGCTGAACACTGAAGCTTTCTTT	CASSRGQLNTEAFF
.	.	TRBV3-1/TRBV3-2	TRBJ1-1	TGTGCCAGCAGACCCGCCGGGGGGAGCTTAGCTTTCTTT	CASRPAGGSLAFF
TRBD2	once	TRBV28	TRBJ2-1	TGTGCCAGCAGTCCCCCTGCGGGAGACTACAATGAGCAGTTCTTC	CASSPPAGDYNEQFF
.	.	TRBV7-9	TRBJ2-7	TGTGCCAGCAGTCAAGGACAGATCTACGAGCAGTACTTC	CASSQGQIYEQYF
TRBD2	.	TRBV7-2	TRBJ2-5	TGTGCCAGCAGCTTTGGTGGGAGGGAGGAGACCCAGTACTTC	CASSFGGREETQYF
.	.	TRBV28	TRBJ1-5	TGTGCCAGCACTTGGTCTGGAGGGATAAAGCCCCAGCATTTT	CASTWSGGIKPQHF
TRBD1	.	TRBV7-2	TRBJ1-4	TGTGCCAGCAGCACCGGGACAGGGGTCGGAGAAAAACTGTTTTTT	CASSTGTGVGEKLFF
.	.	TRBV2	TRBJ1-6	TGTGCCAGCAGTGGCCAAGGGGCGAATTCACCCCTCCACTTT	CASSGQGANSPLHF
.	.	TRBV6-5	TRBJ2-1	TGTGCCAGCAGTTACTCACAGGGCACTGAGCAGTTCTTC	CASSYSQGTEQFF
TRBD1	.	TRBV18	TRBJ1-2	TGTGCCAGCTCACCCGGGACAGGGCTTGGCTACACCTTC	CASSPGTGLGYTF